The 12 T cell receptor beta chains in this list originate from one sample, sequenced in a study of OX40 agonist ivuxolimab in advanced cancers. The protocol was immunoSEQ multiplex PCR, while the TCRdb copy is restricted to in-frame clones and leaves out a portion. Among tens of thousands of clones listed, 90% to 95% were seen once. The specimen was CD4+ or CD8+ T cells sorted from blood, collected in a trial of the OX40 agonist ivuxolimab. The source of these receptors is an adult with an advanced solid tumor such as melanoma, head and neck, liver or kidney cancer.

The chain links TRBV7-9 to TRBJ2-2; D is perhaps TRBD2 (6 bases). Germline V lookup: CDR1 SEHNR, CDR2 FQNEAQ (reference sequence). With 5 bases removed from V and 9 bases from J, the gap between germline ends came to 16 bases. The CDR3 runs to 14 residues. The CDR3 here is CASSQAGLLRELFF. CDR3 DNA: TGTGCCAGCAGCCAGGCGGGACTCCTGCGGGAGCTGTTTTTT.

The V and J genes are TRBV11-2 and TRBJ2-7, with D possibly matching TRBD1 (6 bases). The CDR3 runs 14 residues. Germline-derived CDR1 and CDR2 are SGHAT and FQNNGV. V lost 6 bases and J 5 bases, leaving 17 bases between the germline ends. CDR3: CASRSIRGNHEQYF. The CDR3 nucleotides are TGTGCCAGCAGGAGTATAAGGGGGAACCACGAGCAGTACTTC.

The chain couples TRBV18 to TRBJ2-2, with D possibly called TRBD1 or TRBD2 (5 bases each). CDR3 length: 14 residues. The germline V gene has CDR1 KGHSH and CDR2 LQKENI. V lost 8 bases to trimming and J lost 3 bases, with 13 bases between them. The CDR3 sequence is CASTGLQDTGELFF. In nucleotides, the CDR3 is TGTGCCAGCACGGGGCTGCAAGACACCGGGGAGCTGTTTTTT.

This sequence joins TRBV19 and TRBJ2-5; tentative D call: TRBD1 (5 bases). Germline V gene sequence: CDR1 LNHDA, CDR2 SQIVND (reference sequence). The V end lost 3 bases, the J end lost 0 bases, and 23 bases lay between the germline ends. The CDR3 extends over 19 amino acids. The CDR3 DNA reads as TGTGCCAGTAGTATCTGGTACTCCGCGATCACAGGACACCAAGAGACCCAGTACTTC. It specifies CASSIWYSAITGHQETQYF.

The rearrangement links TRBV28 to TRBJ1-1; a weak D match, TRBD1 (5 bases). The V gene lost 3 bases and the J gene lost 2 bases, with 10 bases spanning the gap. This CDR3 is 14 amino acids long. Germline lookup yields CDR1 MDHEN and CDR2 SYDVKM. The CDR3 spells CASSFMQGNTEAFF. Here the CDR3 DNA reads TGTGCCAGCAGTTTTATGCAGGGCAACACTGAAGCTTTCTTT.

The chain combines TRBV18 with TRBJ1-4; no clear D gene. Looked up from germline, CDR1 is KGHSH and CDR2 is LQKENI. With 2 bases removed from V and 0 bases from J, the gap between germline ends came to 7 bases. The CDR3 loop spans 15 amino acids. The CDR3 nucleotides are TGTGCCAGCTCACCAAACAGAGCAACTAATGAAAAACTGTTTTTT. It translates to CASSPNRATNEKLFF.

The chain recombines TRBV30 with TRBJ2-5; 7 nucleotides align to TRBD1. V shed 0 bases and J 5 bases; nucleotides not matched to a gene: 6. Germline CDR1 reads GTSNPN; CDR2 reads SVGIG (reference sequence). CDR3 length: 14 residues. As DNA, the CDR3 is TGTGCCTGGAGTGTTAAGACAGGGCGGGAGACCCAGTACTTC. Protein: CAWSVKTGRETQYF.

CDR3 protein: CASSRGQGDTQYF. The CDR3 DNA is TGTGCCAGCAGCCGGGGACAGGGGGATACGCAGTATTTT. The V and J genes are TRBV7-9 and TRBJ2-3; 10 positions match TRBD1. Germline values: CDR1 SEHNR, CDR2 FQNEAQ (reference sequence). CDR3 length: 13 residues. With 5 bases clipped from V and 6 bases from J, the junction kept 2 bases outside the gene matches.

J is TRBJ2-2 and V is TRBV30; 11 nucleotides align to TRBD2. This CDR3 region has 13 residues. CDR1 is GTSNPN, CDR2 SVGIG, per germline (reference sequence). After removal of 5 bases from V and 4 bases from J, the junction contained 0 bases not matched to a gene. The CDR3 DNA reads TGTGCCTGGGGACTAGCGGGCACCGGGGAGCTGTTTTTT. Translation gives CAWGLAGTGELFF.

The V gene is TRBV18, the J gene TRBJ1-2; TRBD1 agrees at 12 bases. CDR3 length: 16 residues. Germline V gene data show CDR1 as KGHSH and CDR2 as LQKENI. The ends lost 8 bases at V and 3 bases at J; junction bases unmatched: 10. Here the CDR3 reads CASALAGTGGDYGYTF. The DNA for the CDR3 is TGTGCCAGCGCATTAGCCGGGACAGGGGGCGACTATGGCTACACCTTC. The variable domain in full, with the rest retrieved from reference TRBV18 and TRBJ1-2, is NAGVMQNPRHLVRRRGQEARLRCSPMKGHSHVYWYRQLPEEGLKFMVYLQKENIIDESGMPKERFSAEFPKEGPSILRIQQVVRGDSAAYFCASALAGTGGDYGYTFGSGTRLTVV.

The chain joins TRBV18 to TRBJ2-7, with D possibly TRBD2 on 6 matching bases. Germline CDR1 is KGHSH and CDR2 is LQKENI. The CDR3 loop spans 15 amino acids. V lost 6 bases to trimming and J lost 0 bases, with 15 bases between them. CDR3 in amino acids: CASSRSGTSSYEQYF. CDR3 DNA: TGTGCCAGCTCGCGTTCCGGGACTTCCTCCTACGAGCAGTACTTC.

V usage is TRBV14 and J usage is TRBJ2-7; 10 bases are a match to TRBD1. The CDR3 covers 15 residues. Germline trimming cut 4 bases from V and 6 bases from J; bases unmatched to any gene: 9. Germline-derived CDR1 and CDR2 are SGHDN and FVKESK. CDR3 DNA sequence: TGTGCCAGCAGCCCCGCCGGGACAGGGGTTTTCGAGCAGTACTTC. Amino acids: CASSPAGTGVFEQYF.